This T cell receptor (beta chain) was identified during a study of shared clonotypes between healthy human individuals. General study points: Investigators collected only blood, and repertoires in tissues likely differ. A generally larger estimated richness was seen in naive subsets than in memory subsets.

About this clone itself: Its matching antigen is unknown.

CDR1 is SGHRS, CDR2 YFSETQ, per germline. The CDR3 loop spans 13 amino acids. V dropped 0 bases and J dropped 6 bases, with 8 bases sitting between them. The assay was immunoSEQ multiplex PCR, and TCRdb's table has in-frame clones only and misses some. The sample consists of a few million clones, just under 95% of them appearing once. A split of CD4+ cells into CD45RA+ naive and CD45RA-negative memory subsets was performed. The sequencing input was naive CD4+ T cells from PBMCs. Subset given: CD45RA+ positively selected. This sequence joins TRBV5-1 and TRBJ2-3; D is ambiguous. The receptor comes from a man aged 18 to 30 in good health. Some clones in this sample may be carry-over from other donors' samples. This CDR3 reads CASSLEQADTQYF. The CDR3 bases are TGCGCCAGCAGCTTGGAGCAGGCGGATACGCAGTATTTT.